This TCR beta chain was documented in a study of vaccination and CD4 T cells after COVID-19. Study at large: Overlapping peptides of the spike proteins of SARS-CoV-2, HCoV-NL63, HCoV-OC43 and HCoV-229E were used for cell stimulation. Each control was exposed to a CEFX pool, an HIV-1 Nef pool, or no peptide at all.

Regarding this clonotype: As yet, its antigen is unknown.

The study sequenced cultured CD4+ T cell DNA using the Oncomine TCR Beta short-read assay. TCRdb called the PCR reads again in MiXCR, with one record for every CDR3 protein. This table holds more than 10,000 distinct CDR3 sequences, roughly 55% found once. Germline V gene lookup returns CDR1 SGHTA and CDR2 FQGNSA. The CDR3 runs to 14 residues. Trimming took 1 base from V and 0 from J, leaving 3 bases between them. Study-level points and caveats: Median approximately 84% of reactive clones detected in convalescent patients emerged only post-vaccination.

Specified treatment: approximately 11-day PBMC culture with coronavirus spike peptide pools or control peptides (ViraFEST assay). The authors cultured more than 1.5 million PBMCs per well with 8.5 to 10 IU/ml IL-2 and 10 ug/ml peptide pools. The receptor comes from a human donor who had recovered from COVID-19. The source material was CD4+ T cells from blood, cultured in vitro. The chain is built from TRBV7-2 and TRBJ1-4; D gene uncertain. The CDR3 nucleotides read TGTGCCAGCAGCTTAGGGGCAACTAATGAAAAACTGTTTTTT. Translation: CASSLGATNEKLFF.